What follows is one T cell receptor beta chain and its context. These data are taken from a study of technical replicates of blood from a handful of donors. Here immunoSEQ multiplex PCR was the method, and the copy in TCRdb shows in-frame clones only, minus some. Here the sample spans over 70,000 clones, more than 90% being singletons. The CDR3 covers 16 residues. Germline V gene data show CDR1 as MNHEY and CDR2 as SVGAGI. Trimming took 0 bases from V and 4 from J, leaving 16 bases between them. Source material: T cells isolated from PBMCs. V gene TRBV6-5 combines with J gene TRBJ2-7; TRBD2 might be the D (6 bases). The origin of this receptor is a human donor in good health. For the CDR3, the DNA is TGTGCCAGCAGTTACTCGAAACTAGCCCTGGGGTACGAGCAGTACTTC. Translated, it gives CASSYSKLALGYEQYF.